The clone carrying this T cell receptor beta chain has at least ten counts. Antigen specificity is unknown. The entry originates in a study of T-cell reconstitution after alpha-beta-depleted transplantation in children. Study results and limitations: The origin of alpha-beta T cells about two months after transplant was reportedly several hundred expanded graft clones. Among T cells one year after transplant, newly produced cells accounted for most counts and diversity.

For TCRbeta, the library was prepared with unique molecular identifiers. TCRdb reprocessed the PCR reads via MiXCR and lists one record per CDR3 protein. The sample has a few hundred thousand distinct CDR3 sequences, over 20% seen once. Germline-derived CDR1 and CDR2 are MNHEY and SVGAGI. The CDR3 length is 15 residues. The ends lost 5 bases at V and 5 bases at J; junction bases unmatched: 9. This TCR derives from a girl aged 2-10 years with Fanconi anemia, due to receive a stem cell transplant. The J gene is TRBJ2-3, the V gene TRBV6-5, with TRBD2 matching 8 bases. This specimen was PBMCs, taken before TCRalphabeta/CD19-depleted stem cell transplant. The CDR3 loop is CASSLRGGLGDTQYF. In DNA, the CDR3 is TGTGCCAGCAGTCTACGGGGGGGCCTTGGAGATACGCAGTATTTT.